This entry lists 21 T cell receptor beta chains sequenced from one sample in a study of cytotoxic CD8 clonotypes in ibrutinib-treated CLL. Sequencing used immunoSEQ multiplex PCR; TCRdb keeps in-frame clones, though not all of them. The table lists about 300,000 clones, around 77% of them singletons. Sequenced here: PBMCs, sampled at disease progression, from a patient treated with ibrutinib. The origin of the receptors is a human donor with chronic lymphocytic leukemia.

The gene calls are TRBV6-5 and TRBJ2-7; 7 nucleotides match TRBD1. The germline CDR1 and CDR2 sequences are MNHEY and SVGAGI. This CDR3 is built from 14 residues. Germline trimming cut 2 bases from V and 5 bases from J; bases unmatched to any gene: 6. The CDR3 sequence is CASSYRDRPHEQYF. CDR3 sequence (DNA): TGTGCCAGCAGTTACCGGGACAGACCACACGAGCAGTACTTC.

CDR3 DNA sequence: TGTGCCAGCAGCTTGTACAATCAGCCCCAGCATTTT. Amino acids: CASSLYNQPQHF. The genes are TRBV5-6 and TRBJ1-5; no firm D call. Germline CDR1 and CDR2: SGHDT and YYEEEE. V lost 1 base to trimming and J lost 3 bases, with 2 bases between them. The CDR3 has 12 amino acids.

This chain uses TRBV2 with TRBJ2-3; 13 nucleotides line up with TRBD2. This CDR3 has 17 residues. V lost 6 bases, J lost 8 bases, and 14 bases stayed unmatched. The germline V gene encodes CDR1 SNHLY and CDR2 FYNNEI. CDR3 bases: TGTGCCAGCAGGGCAACTAGCGGGGGGGCAGGATCAGGTACGCAGTATTTT. Its translation is CASRATSGGAGSGTQYF.

This clone has a handful of counts. The chain couples TRBV27 to TRBJ1-4; D gene unclear. The CDR3 extends over 14 amino acids. Germline V gives CDR1 MNHEY, CDR2 SMNVEV (reference sequence). The V end lost 5 bases, the J end lost 8 bases, and 15 bases lay between the germline ends. CDR3 sequence: CASSRSGGFEKLFF. Here the CDR3 DNA reads TGTGCCAGCAGTCGAAGCGGCGGTTTCGAAAAACTGTTTTTT.

A few counts support this clone. The chain uses TRBV6-5 and TRBJ2-4, with 11 bases matching TRBD1. Looked up from germline, CDR1 is MNHEY and CDR2 is SVGAGI. This CDR3 is built from 14 residues. The J segment lost 8 bases and the V segment lost 4 bases, leaving 4 bases of the junction unmatched. The CDR3 spells CASSSGTGGDIQYF. The CDR3 region has the DNA TGTGCCAGCAGTTCCGGGACAGGGGGTGACATTCAGTACTTC.

CDR3 residues: CASSPGGLGLNSPLHF. The DNA for the CDR3 is TGTGCCAGCAGTCCCGGAGGGTTAGGCCTTAATTCACCCCTCCACTTT. V and J are TRBV6-6 and TRBJ1-6, with no clear D. The CDR3 is 16 residues long. In germline, CDR1 is MNHNY, CDR2 SVGAGI (reference sequence). V lost 5 bases and J lost 6, with 17 bases in between.

The rearrangement uses TRBV28 and TRBJ2-5, with a weak D call TRBD1 (6 bases). The CDR3 is 15 residues long. Germline CDR1 MDHEN, CDR2 SYDVKM. Trimming took 2 bases from V and 1 from J, leaving 11 bases between them. The CDR3: CASSLLGQSQETQYF. The DNA for the CDR3 is TGTGCCAGCAGTTTACTGGGACAAAGCCAAGAGACCCAGTACTTC.

A word on this clone: This sample also contains other DNA sequences that code for the same CDR3. The gene calls are TRBV11-3 and TRBJ2-3, with no clear D. CDR1 is SGHNT, CDR2 YENEEA, per germline. Between the trimmed V and J ends, which lost 1 base and 4 bases, there was a span of 9 bases. This CDR3 comprises 14 residues. The CDR3 DNA follows: TGTGCCAGCAGCTTAGGAGGAGTCGCAGATACGCAGTATTTT. Its translation is CASSLGGVADTQYF.

This clone came up once. The chain employs TRBV11-2 and TRBJ1-1; D is possibly TRBD1 (5 bases). The germline gives CDR1 SGHAT, CDR2 FQNNGV. This CDR3 region has 13 residues. V was pared by 5 bases and J by 10 bases, with 17 bases between. CDR3 nucleotide sequence: TGTGCCAGCAGCATGGGGCTAGAAGTGGGAGCTTTCTTT. This translates into CASSMGLEVGAFF.

The sample holds a few counts of this clone. This chain links TRBV25-1 with TRBJ2-2; D is tentatively TRBD1 or TRBD2 (5 bases each). V gave up 4 bases and J gave up 6 bases, with 6 bases separating them. CDR1 is MGHDK and CDR2 is SYGVNS in the germline V gene. The CDR3 runs 12 residues. For the CDR3, the DNA is TGTGCCAGCAGTGTGGGGGCCGGGGAGCTGTTTTTT. It specifies CASSVGAGELFF.

In this sample, this clone turned up a few times. V and J are TRBV15 and TRBJ2-2; D perhaps matches TRBD2 (6 bases). The CDR3 sequence is 15 residues long. Trimming shortened V by 1 base and J by 3 bases, and 9 bases separated the two germline ends. Germline CDR1 and CDR2: LNHNV and YYDKDF (reference sequence). The DNA for the CDR3 is TGTGCCACCAGCAGAGCCCCGGGAGACACCGGGGAGCTGTTTTTT. Amino acids: CATSRAPGDTGELFF. Supplemented by reference TRBV15 and TRBJ2-2, the full variable domain reads DAMVIQNPRYQVTQFGKPVTLSCSQTLNHNVMYWYQQKSSQAPKLLFHYYDKDFNNEADTPDNFQSRRPNTSFCFLDIRSPGLGDTAMYLCATSRAPGDTGELFFGEGSRLTVL.

This clone was counted between two and nine times. The rearrangement uses TRBV12-5 and TRBJ2-5, with D unresolved. With 1 base removed from V and 5 bases from J, the gap between germline ends came to 11 bases. The CDR3 spans 14 residues. Germline V gene sequence: CDR1 LGHNT, CDR2 FRNRAP. Written as DNA, the CDR3 is TGTGCTAGTGGTTTGGCTACAGTAACCGAGACCCAGTACTTC. As protein: CASGLATVTETQYF. The full variable domain, rest sourced from reference TRBV12-5 and TRBJ2-5, is DARVTQTPRHKVTEMGQEVTMRCQPILGHNTVFWYRQTMMQGLELLAYFRNRAPLDDSGMPKDRFSAEMPDATLATLKIQPSEPRDSAVYFCASGLATVTETQYFGPGTRLLVL.

This clone was counted between two and nine times. V gene TRBV27 combines with J gene TRBJ2-7; TRBD2 is a possible D gene (6 bases). Germline lookup yields CDR1 MNHEY and CDR2 SMNVEV (reference sequence). The CDR3 covers 14 residues. The germline V and J ends were trimmed by 4 bases and 2 bases, with 12 bases remaining between them. CDR3 in amino acids: CASSSSANPYEQYF. CDR3 coding DNA: TGTGCCAGCAGTTCTAGCGCCAACCCCTACGAGCAGTACTTC.

This rearrangement joins TRBV11-2 to TRBJ2-7; TRBD2 matches 10 bases. The germline V gene has CDR1 SGHAT and CDR2 FQNNGV. J lost 5 bases, V lost 3 bases, and 1 base had no gene match. CDR3 length: 13 residues. The CDR3 sequence: CASSLLAGDEQYF. The DNA of the CDR3 is TGTGCCAGCAGCTTGCTAGCGGGAGACGAGCAGTACTTC. The full variable domain, with the rest looked up from reference TRBV11-2 and TRBJ2-7, is EAGVAQSPRYKIIEKRQSVAFWCNPISGHATLYWYQQILGQGPKLLIQFQNNGVVDDSQLPKDRFSAERLKGVDSTLKIQPAKLEDSAVYLCASSLLAGDEQYFGPGTRLTVT.

The chain has TRBV19 and TRBJ1-1; D is unresolved. The CDR3 is 14 amino acids. Germline V gene lookup returns CDR1 LNHDA and CDR2 SQIVND (reference sequence). The V end was cut by 6 bases, the J end by 1 base, with 12 bases between. For the CDR3, the DNA is TGTGCCAGTAGGGTGACGGTCTCGAACACTGAAGCTTTCTTT. This codes for CASRVTVSNTEAFF. The entire variable domain, with the rest obtained from reference TRBV19 and TRBJ1-1, is as follows: DGGITQSPKYLFRKEGQNVTLSCEQNLNHDAMYWYRQDPGQGLRLIYYSQIVNDFQKGDIAEGYSVSREKKESFPLTVTSAQKNPTAFYLCASRVTVSNTEAFFGQGTRLTVV.

The V gene is TRBV29-1, the J gene TRBJ2-3, with a possible D match to TRBD2 (6 bases). The CDR3 spans 13 residues. Germline V gives CDR1 SQVTM, CDR2 ANQGSEA. V was shortened by 5 bases and J by 3 bases, with 12 bases between the two germline ends. CDR3 nucleotides: TGCAGCGTTCGACTAGTCCTAACAGATACGCAGTATTTT. Its protein is CSVRLVLTDTQYF.

The CDR3 loop is CASRVSYNEQFF. DNA for the CDR3: TGTGCCAGCAGGGTTTCCTACAATGAGCAGTTCTTC. The chain joins TRBV6-6 to TRBJ2-1; D call uncertain. Germline V gene data show CDR1 as MNHNY and CDR2 as SVGAGI (reference sequence). The CDR3 is made up of 12 amino acids. The V gene lost 6 bases and the J gene lost 1 base, with 4 bases spanning the gap.

The genes are TRBV7-9 and TRBJ1-2, with D unclear. V lost 8 bases, J lost 6 bases, and 16 bases lay in between. The CDR3 spans 13 residues. CDR1 is SEHNR, CDR2 FQNEAQ, per germline (reference sequence). The CDR3 DNA reads as TGTGCCAGCGCATCCCCGGAGGGTGATGGCTACACCTTC. It is translated as CASASPEGDGYTF. Based on the CDR3 plus reference TRBV7-9 and TRBJ1-2, the full variable domain is DTGVSQNPRHKITKRGQNVTFRCDPISEHNRLYWYRQTLGQGPEFLTYFQNEAQLEKSRLLSDRFSAERPKGSFSTLEIQRTEQGDSAMYLCASASPEGDGYTFGSGTRLTVV.

This clone was seen a handful of times. The chain carries TRBV5-7 and TRBJ1-6, with D possibly matching TRBD1 (5 bases). TRBV5-7 is placed among ORFs of uncertain function. The CDR3 loop spans 14 amino acids. The V end lost 4 bases, the J end lost 7 bases, and 12 bases lay between the germline ends. The CDR3 DNA sequence: TGTGCCAGCAGCGCCCCGGGGGTAAATTCACCCCTCCACTTT. Encoded protein: CASSAPGVNSPLHF.

The chain has TRBV4-1 and TRBJ1-6; 7 bases agree with TRBD1. V gave up 4 bases and J gave up 4 bases; unmatched junction bases: 10. Germline V gene sequence: CDR1 MGHRA, CDR2 YSYEKL. CDR3 length: 17 amino acids. The CDR3 loop is CASSPSGTAEYNSPLHF. CDR3 coding DNA: TGCGCCAGCAGCCCATCCGGGACAGCAGAATATAATTCACCCCTCCACTTT.

The chain has TRBV12-5 and TRBJ2-1; 9 nucleotides line up with TRBD2. Germline V gene data show CDR1 as LGHNT and CDR2 as FRNRAP. The CDR3 sequence is 16 residues long. The V and J ends lost 0 bases and 5 bases, in that order; junction bases with no gene match: 5. The CDR3: CASGLVSRGRDNEQFF. In DNA, the CDR3 is TGTGCTAGTGGTTTGGTATCCCGCGGGAGGGACAATGAGCAGTTCTTC.